This record concerns one T cell receptor (beta chain) sequence. Antigen specificity is unknown. This sample stems from a study of T cell responses to AZD1222 COVID-19 vaccine. Points from the study as a whole: At study baseline, merely about 6 AZD1222 recipients were seropositive. Repertoire sampling was restricted to post-peak T cell response timepoints.

Sequencing used immunoSEQ multiplex PCR; TCRdb keeps in-frame clones, though not all of them. The sample yields over 120,000 clones, 92% seen once. Trimming stripped 4 bases from V and 5 bases from J, with 15 bases between. The V gene's germline CDR1 is SGHRS and CDR2 YFSETQ. This CDR3 comprises 14 residues. This chain links TRBV5-1 with TRBJ2-5; D may match TRBD1 or TRBD2 (6 bases each). The source material was peripheral blood, sampled 28 days after the second AZD1222 dose. The TCR was taken from an adult who received the AZD1222 COVID-19 vaccine. CDR3 amino acids: CASSPMTGGETQYF. The CDR3, as DNA: TGCGCCAGCAGCCCGATGACAGGAGGGGAGACCCAGTACTTC.